A single sample gave rise to the 18 T cell receptor beta chains below, sequenced in a study of blood T cells in healthy people across ages. Next came a second PCR, run for roughly 6 to 11 cycles, which used a sample-barcoded 5' primer along with a J-beta primer mix. TCRdb recomputed calls from the 5' RACE reads with MiXCR, one row per CDR3 protein. The sample lists approximately 1,000,000 distinct CDR3 sequences; around two fifths were seen once. Sequencing was done on a sample of blood. The receptors derive from a man between 18 and 29 years old in good health.

This clonotype occurred a few times. The chain carries TRBV5-1 and TRBJ2-1, with D tentatively TRBD1 (6 bases). CDR3 size: 15 residues. Trimming stripped 4 bases from V and 4 bases from J, with 15 bases between. Germline V gives CDR1 SGHRS, CDR2 YFSETQ. The CDR3: CASSIVRGGYNEQFF. DNA of the CDR3: TGCGCCAGCAGCATCGTTCGAGGGGGTTACAATGAGCAGTTCTTC.

This clonotype was found a few times. CDR3 sequence: CSGRTGDSYEQYF. In DNA form, the CDR3 reads TGCAGCGGACGGACAGGGGACTCCTACGAGCAGTACTTC. V gene TRBV29-1 combines with J gene TRBJ2-7, with 9 bases aligning to TRBD1. The germline V gene encodes CDR1 SQVTM and CDR2 ANQGSEA. The CDR3 totals 13 residues. V trimming: 7 bases; J trimming: 0 bases; junction bases outside the gene matches: 4.

This clonotype was seen a handful of times. The chain uses TRBV11-3 and TRBJ2-1; TRBD1 matches at 9 bases. With V trimmed by 5 bases and J by 7 bases, 9 bases remained unmatched. Looked up from germline, CDR1 is SGHNT and CDR2 is YENEEA. The CDR3 is made up of 15 amino acids. The CDR3 DNA is TGTGCCAGCAGCCACCGGGACAGGGAAAATAATGAGCAGTTCTTC. Encoded protein: CASSHRDRENNEQFF.

V gene TRBV6-6 combines with J gene TRBJ2-5; no firm D call. V dropped 0 bases and J dropped 11 bases, with 16 bases sitting between them. The germline V gene has CDR1 MNHNY and CDR2 SVGAGI (reference sequence). The CDR3 has 14 amino acids. CDR3 region: CASSYSISHNEQYF. The CDR3 coding sequence is TGTGCCAGCAGTTACTCCATTTCTCACAATGAGCAGTACTTC.

This chain uses TRBV4-3 with TRBJ2-3; D not resolved. V was pared by 3 bases and J by 4 bases, with 5 bases between. The CDR3 length is 12 residues. Germline V gene lookup returns CDR1 LGHNA and CDR2 YSLEER. The CDR3, as DNA: TGCGCCAGCAGCCATGGGGCAGATACGCAGTATTTT. Protein sequence: CASSHGADTQYF.

The chain carries TRBV12-3 or TRBV12-4 and TRBJ1-1; tentative D call: TRBD1 (5 bases). V was trimmed by 6 bases and J by 6 bases, leaving 20 bases between them. CDR3 size: 15 residues. The CDR3 loop is CASSPRPRVMPEAFF. In DNA form, the CDR3 reads TGTGCCAGCAGCCCGCGTCCCAGGGTGATGCCTGAAGCTTTCTTT.

This chain uses TRBV20-1 with TRBJ1-6; D gene uncertain. CDR1 is DFQATT and CDR2 is SNEGSKA in the germline V gene (reference sequence). The CDR3 loop spans 16 amino acids. V lost 0 bases and J lost 7, with 16 bases in between. The CDR3 spells CSAREVMGTANSPLHF. CDR3 in DNA: TGCAGTGCTAGAGAGGTGATGGGAACAGCGAATTCACCCCTCCACTTT.

The sample holds a few counts of this clonotype. The chain is built from TRBV5-1 and TRBJ1-1; possible D gene TRBD1, 6 bases. Trimming stripped 0 bases from V and 8 bases from J, with 17 bases between. The CDR3 is 15 amino acids. CDR1 and CDR2 (germline): SGHRS, YFSETQ. CDR3 in amino acids: CASSLGRGGIEEAFF. The CDR3 DNA is TGCGCCAGCAGCTTGGGTCGAGGGGGGATAGAAGAAGCTTTCTTT.

The genes are TRBV2 and TRBJ2-5; no firm D call. CDR1 is SNHLY and CDR2 is FYNNEI in the germline V gene. The CDR3 runs 13 residues. Between the trimmed V and J ends, which lost 5 bases and 2 bases, there was a span of 9 bases. CDR3 sequence (DNA): TGTGCCAGCAGTCAGGTGCGGCAAGAGACCCAGTACTTC. Amino acids: CASSQVRQETQYF.

V is TRBV4-1 and J is TRBJ2-1; D is unclear. Trimming removed 3 bases at V and 6 bases at J, with 9 bases between. CDR3 length equals 13 residues. Germline V gene sequence: CDR1 MGHRA, CDR2 YSYEKL. This CDR3 is CASSHSTSNEQFF. The CDR3 region has the DNA TGCGCCAGCAGCCACTCCACGAGCAATGAGCAGTTCTTC.

The V gene is TRBV11-1, the J gene TRBJ1-2, with a possible D match to TRBD1 (6 bases). Germline CDR1 reads SGHAT; CDR2 reads FQDESV (reference sequence). The V gene lost 5 bases and the J gene lost 4 bases, with 17 bases spanning the gap. The CDR3 runs 15 residues. The CDR3: CASSPNGQFAYGYTF. The CDR3 DNA follows: TGTGCCAGCAGCCCCAACGGACAGTTTGCCTATGGCTACACCTTC.

CDR3 DNA sequence: TGTGCCAGCAGCGCCGCACTAGCGGGGACAGATACGCAGTATTTT. Translated, it gives CASSAALAGTDTQYF. This chain joins TRBV9 and TRBJ2-3, with TRBD2 identical over 10 bases. J gave up 3 bases and V 3 bases, and 4 bases lay outside the gene matches. The germline CDR1 and CDR2 sequences are SGDLS and YYNGEE. The CDR3 has 15 amino acids. The full variable domain, its missing parts supplied by reference TRBV9 and TRBJ2-3, is DSGVTQTPKHLITATGQRVTLRCSPRSGDLSVYWYQQSLDQGLQFLIQYYNGEERAKGNILERFSAQQFPDLHSELNLSSLELGDSALYFCASSAALAGTDTQYFGPGTRLTVL.

This clonotype occurred a few times. This sequence joins TRBV4-3 and TRBJ1-4; 8 nucleotides match TRBD1. The CDR3 has 14 residues. V shed 5 bases, J shed 6 bases, and the junction held 5 bases outside the gene matches. Germline CDR1 and CDR2: LGHNA and YSLEER. Written as DNA, the CDR3 is TGCGCCAGCAGCGGTCCAGGGGGCGATGAAAAACTGTTTTTT. Its translation: CASSGPGGDEKLFF.

The chain is built from TRBV2 and TRBJ1-2; 7 nucleotides agree with TRBD1. V was clipped by 3 bases and J by 7 bases; unmatched bases: 5. CDR3 size: 13 residues. Germline V lookup: CDR1 SNHLY, CDR2 FYNNEI. For the CDR3, the DNA is TGTGCCAGCAGTGAGGCCAGGGGGTTTGGCTACACCTTC. Translated, it gives CASSEARGFGYTF.

With regard to this clonotype: Since the CDR3 does not end with the conserved phenylalanine or tryptophan, this likely comes from a read error. The chain joins TRBV12-3 or TRBV12-4 to TRBJ1-2; D is unresolved. Between the trimmed V and J ends, which lost 2 bases and 8 bases, there was a span of 6 bases. The CDR3 runs 11 residues. As DNA, the CDR3 is TGTGCCAGCAGTTTATCAGAGGGCTACACCTTA. As protein: CASSLSEGYTL.

This clonotype was seen a handful of times. The genes are TRBV9 and TRBJ2-5; D not certain. Trimming stripped 3 bases from V and 11 bases from J, with 17 bases between. Germline-derived CDR1 and CDR2 are SGDLS and YYNGEE. CDR3 length equals 13 residues. The CDR3 is CASSGPSNNEQYF. Written as DNA, the CDR3 is TGTGCCAGCAGCGGACCCTCGAACAATGAGCAGTACTTC.

The chain uses TRBV20-1 and TRBJ1-6, with unresolved D. Trimming shortened V by 6 bases and J by 4 bases, and 16 bases separated the two germline ends. This CDR3 region has 15 residues. The germline V gene has CDR1 DFQATT and CDR2 SNEGSKA (reference sequence). CDR3 nucleotides: TGCAGTGCCGAGACCGCTCCTGGGTATAATTCACCCCTCCACTTT. Protein sequence: CSAETAPGYNSPLHF.

The sample holds one count of this clonotype. V gene TRBV20-1 combines with J gene TRBJ1-1; unclear D gene. CDR3 length equals 10 residues. The germline CDR1 and CDR2 sequences are DFQATT and SNEGSKA (reference sequence). The CDR3 loop reads CSTGSDEAFF. In DNA, the CDR3 is TGCAGCACGGGCAGTGATGAAGCTTTCTTT.